Each of the 30 T cell receptor beta chains below was sequenced from the same sample in a study of identical twins. A single record per CDR3 protein comes from TCRdb applying MiXCR to the 5' RACE reads. The data hold 140,000 to 150,000 distinct CDR3 sequences, with around 3.5% observed a single time. Sequencing was done on a sample of memory T cells sorted from blood. These receptors all stem from a man aged 18 to 29 in good health.

This clonotype was seen at least ten times. The CDR3 loop reads CAWSVQGNEQFF. The DNA of the CDR3 is TGTGCCTGGAGTGTCCAGGGGAATGAGCAGTTCTTC. The chain couples TRBV30 to TRBJ2-1; D possibly corresponds to TRBD1 (6 bases). Germline lookup yields CDR1 GTSNPN and CDR2 SVGIG (reference sequence). The V and J ends lost 0 bases and 7 bases respectively, with 7 bases between them. The CDR3 covers 12 residues.

This clonotype showed up many times. This chain joins TRBV20-1 and TRBJ1-5, with 7 bases matching TRBD1. The J segment lost 6 bases and the V segment lost 6 bases, leaving 8 bases of the junction unmatched. This CDR3 has 13 residues. Germline loops: CDR1 DFQATT, CDR2 SNEGSKA (reference sequence). CDR3 amino acids: CSARQGNGQPQHF. CDR3 nucleotides: TGCAGTGCCCGACAGGGTAACGGTCAGCCCCAGCATTTT.

This clonotype was observed at least ten times. V and J are TRBV30 and TRBJ2-1, with a possible D match to TRBD1 (5 bases). The CDR3 has 14 residues. Germline CDR1 and CDR2: GTSNPN and SVGIG (reference sequence). Trimming pared 2 bases from V and 4 bases from J, leaving 12 bases between. The CDR3 here is CAWSYFQGYNEQFF. CDR3 coding DNA: TGTGCCTGGAGTTACTTCCAGGGATACAATGAGCAGTTCTTC.

This clonotype was seen repeatedly, ten times or more. One end of the junction is discordant with germline, which a read error may explain. V gene TRBV7-2 combines with J gene TRBJ2-5; tentative D call: TRBD1 (6 bases). There are 14 residues in the CDR3. Germline V gives CDR1 SGHTA, CDR2 FQGNSA. CDR3 residues: CASNLQGGQETQYF. The CDR3 nucleotides read TGTGCCAGCAACTTACAGGGTGGCCAGGAGACCCAGTACTTC.

This clonotype was picked up many times. CDR3 sequence reads: CASSVGSEVFYEQYF. In DNA form, the CDR3 reads TGTGCCAGCAGCGTAGGATCCGAGGTATTCTACGAGCAGTACTTC. The chain carries TRBV9 and TRBJ2-7; unclear D gene. CDR3 length: 15 residues. From germline, CDR1 is SGDLS and CDR2 YYNGEE. With 0 bases removed from V and 3 bases from J, the gap between germline ends came to 13 bases.

At least ten counts were recorded for this clonotype. The J gene is TRBJ2-1, the V gene TRBV7-6; 13 bases are shared with TRBD2. This CDR3 region has 15 residues. J was trimmed by 7 bases and V by 5 bases; bases with no gene match: 5. Per germline, CDR1 SGHVS and CDR2 FNYEAQ. CDR3 sequence (DNA): TGTGCCAGCAGCCCGGGACTAGCGGGAAGAAATGAGCAGTTCTTC. It specifies CASSPGLAGRNEQFF.

This clonotype has more than one count but fewer than ten. This chain joins TRBV11-2 and TRBJ2-1; 8 positions agree with TRBD1. There are 13 residues in the CDR3. CDR1 and CDR2 (germline): SGHAT, FQNNGV. The junction had 6 bases not matched to a gene; V was cut back by 8 bases and J by 6 bases. The CDR3 loop reads CASRTGGINEQFF. Written as DNA, the CDR3 is TGTGCCAGCCGTACAGGGGGGATCAATGAGCAGTTCTTC. The whole variable domain, remainder taken from reference TRBV11-2 and TRBJ2-1, is EAGVAQSPRYKIIEKRQSVAFWCNPISGHATLYWYQQILGQGPKLLIQFQNNGVVDDSQLPKDRFSAERLKGVDSTLKIQPAKLEDSAVYLCASRTGGINEQFFGPGTRLTVL.

This clonotype was counted ten times or more. The CDR3 reads CATSDLTPSGNYNEQFF. In nucleotides, the CDR3 is TGTGCCACCAGTGATTTGACCCCTAGCGGGAACTACAATGAGCAGTTCTTC. V is TRBV24-1 and J is TRBJ2-1; 9 bases agree with TRBD2. Per the germline V gene, CDR1 is KGHDR and CDR2 is SFDVKD. The CDR3 contains 17 residues. The junction had 5 bases not matched to a gene; V was cut back by 0 bases and J by 3 bases.

Ten or more counts support this clonotype. The rearrangement uses TRBV9 and TRBJ2-3, with D maybe TRBD2 (7 bases). CDR1 SGDLS and CDR2 YYNGEE come from the germline V gene. Trimming removed 2 bases at V and 1 base at J, with 11 bases between. This CDR3 has 15 amino acids. The CDR3 sequence: CASSVGGQRTDTQYF. The CDR3 DNA reads as TGTGCCAGCAGCGTGGGGGGGCAGCGCACAGATACGCAGTATTTT.

This clonotype was seen ten or more times. This chain joins TRBV12-3 or TRBV12-4 and TRBJ2-1; no clear D. Deletions cut 2 bases from V and 5 bases from J, with 7 bases between. The CDR3 length is 13 residues. The CDR3 reads CASSLNGDNEQFF. CDR3 in DNA: TGTGCCAGCAGTTTAAACGGAGACAATGAGCAGTTCTTC.

The chain joins TRBV5-4 to TRBJ2-5; a possible D gene is TRBD1 (7 bases). The CDR3 runs 15 residues. Germline CDR1 SGHNT, CDR2 YYREEE (reference sequence). The V and J ends lost 2 bases and 1 base respectively, with 12 bases between them. The CDR3, as DNA: TGTGCCAGCAGCTTCGGGGGACAGCCCCAAGAGACCCAGTACTTC. Protein product: CASSFGGQPQETQYF.

In its sample, this clonotype was seen many times. This chain links TRBV4-3 with TRBJ2-1, with 9 nucleotides matching TRBD1. After removal of 1 base from V and 2 bases from J, the junction contained 9 bases not matched to a gene. In germline, CDR1 is LGHNA, CDR2 YSLEER. CDR3 size: 18 residues. In DNA form, the CDR3 reads TGCGCCAGCAGCCAAGGTCCGGTAGGACAGGGGACCTACAATGAGCAGTTCTTC. Amino acid sequence: CASSQGPVGQGTYNEQFF.

This clonotype was counted ten times or more. This chain connects TRBV20-1 to TRBJ2-5; 8 bases match TRBD1. With 5 bases clipped from V and 4 bases from J, the junction kept 9 bases outside the gene matches. The CDR3 runs 14 residues. Per germline, CDR1 DFQATT and CDR2 SNEGSKA (reference sequence). The CDR3 coding sequence is TGCAGTGCTCCCCTACGCAGGGGGCGAGAGACCCAGTACTTC. The encoded protein is CSAPLRRGRETQYF.

This clonotype was seen ten or more times. The chain has TRBV5-6 and TRBJ2-2; 13 bases are a match to TRBD2. Germline CDR1 SGHDT, CDR2 YYEEEE. Germline trimming cut 4 bases from V and 1 base from J; bases unmatched to any gene: 4. The CDR3 totals 17 residues. The chain's CDR3 is CASSLGLAGLNTGELFF. In DNA, the CDR3 is TGTGCCAGCAGCCTGGGACTAGCGGGACTGAACACCGGGGAGCTGTTTTTT.

This clonotype was picked up many times. This chain joins TRBV5-1 and TRBJ2-1, with TRBD2 matching over 8 bases. Germline values: CDR1 SGHRS, CDR2 YFSETQ. The trim removed 0 bases at V and 6 bases at J, leaving 20 bases unmatched. This CDR3 has 20 residues. For the CDR3, the DNA is TGCGCCAGCAGCTTGGCCCCCGCGGGGGGCGGGATAGCGGGAAGCAATGAGCAGTTCTTC. Amino acids: CASSLAPAGGGIAGSNEQFF.

This clonotype was counted many times. This chain uses TRBV6-1 with TRBJ2-7; TRBD1 aligns across 7 bases. V lost 6 bases, J lost 2 bases, and 4 bases stayed unmatched. CDR3 length: 13 amino acids. Germline CDR1 is MNHNS and CDR2 is SASEGT. CDR3 loop: CASSPDRAYEQYF. CDR3 coding DNA: TGTGCCAGCAGCCCTGACAGGGCCTACGAGCAGTACTTC.

In its sample, this clonotype was seen a few times. V and J are TRBV5-4 and TRBJ2-2; 12 bases map to TRBD2. The CDR3 is made up of 16 amino acids. The J segment lost 6 bases and the V segment lost 0 bases, leaving 3 bases of the junction unmatched. Germline CDR1 reads SGHNT; CDR2 reads YYREEE (reference sequence). The CDR3 bases are TGTGCCAGCAGCTTGGTGGCTAGCGGGAGGGCCGGGGAGCTGTTTTTT. Its protein product is CASSLVASGRAGELFF. The full variable domain, with the rest looked up from reference TRBV5-4 and TRBJ2-2, is ETGVTQSPTHLIKTRGQQVTLRCSSQSGHNTVSWYQQALGQGPQFIFQYYREEENGRGNFPPRFSGLQFPNYSSELNVNALELDDSALYLCASSLVASGRAGELFFGEGSRLTVL.

This clonotype came up many times. The J gene is TRBJ1-1, the V gene TRBV12-3 or TRBV12-4; D not resolved. CDR3 size: 14 residues. V was shortened by 7 bases and J by 7 bases, with 19 bases between the two germline ends. The CDR3 coding sequence is TGTGCCAGCACCCCCAAACCGTCGGGCCTTGAAGCTTTCTTT. The encoded protein is CASTPKPSGLEAFF.

This clonotype was seen at least ten times. The chain uses TRBV12-3 or TRBV12-4 and TRBJ2-1, with unresolved D. The CDR3 extends over 11 amino acids. V was shortened by 3 bases and J by 9 bases, with 6 bases between the two germline ends. In nucleotides, the CDR3 is TGTGCCAGCAGTTTTGTCTTTGAGCAGTTCTTC. Translated: CASSFVFEQFF.

A few counts support this clonotype. The rearrangement joins TRBV19 to TRBJ2-5; 9 positions agree with TRBD1. Germline CDR1 is LNHDA and CDR2 is SQIVND (reference sequence). The length of the CDR3 is 14 residues. The ends lost 5 bases at V and 5 bases at J; junction bases unmatched: 6. DNA for the CDR3: TGTGCCAGTAGTGTAACAGGGGGCTGGGAGACCCAGTACTTC. Its protein product is CASSVTGGWETQYF.

This clonotype was counted many times. This rearrangement joins TRBV5-1 to TRBJ2-1; perhaps TRBD2 as D (5 bases). With 4 bases removed from V and 6 bases from J, the gap between germline ends came to 17 bases. Looked up from germline, CDR1 is SGHRS and CDR2 is YFSETQ. This CDR3 has 15 residues. This chain's CDR3 is CASSALDVGGNEQFF. CDR3 coding DNA: TGCGCCAGCAGCGCCCTAGACGTCGGAGGCAATGAGCAGTTCTTC.

There are many counts of this clonotype. This rearrangement joins TRBV20-1 to TRBJ2-5; D might be TRBD1 (7 bases). V lost 8 bases, J lost 5 bases, and 12 bases lay in between. Germline CDR1 reads DFQATT; CDR2 reads SNEGSKA (reference sequence). The CDR3 totals 11 residues. The CDR3, as DNA: TGCAGTAGACTAGGGGGCGAGACCCAGTACTTC. It encodes CSRLGGETQYF.

This clonotype was observed a handful of times. V gene TRBV9 combines with J gene TRBJ2-5; 9 nucleotides align to TRBD2. CDR3 length equals 16 residues. The V gene end was trimmed by 4 bases and the J gene end by 2 bases; junction bases not matched to a gene: 9. The germline V gene has CDR1 SGDLS and CDR2 YYNGEE. CDR3 sequence reads: CASSPHPTSGQETQYF. CDR3 nucleotide sequence: TGTGCCAGCAGCCCCCATCCGACTAGCGGACAAGAGACCCAGTACTTC.

This clonotype was counted many times. Because it lacks the conserved phenylalanine or tryptophan at the end, this CDR3 is likely a read error. The DNA is left out, because the CDR3 cannot be placed on it with certainty; the CDR3 is given as TCRdb lists it. The chain recombines TRBV6-5 with TRBJ2-7; the table calls TRBD1, which could not be checked here. In germline, CDR1 is MNHEY, CDR2 SVGAGI. The CDR3 totals 15 residues, both ends included. The CDR3: CASSYRPRERGTGNS.

This clonotype has a count of ten or more. The gene calls are TRBV20-1 and TRBJ2-1; 11 nucleotides agree with TRBD2. The CDR3 loop spans 16 amino acids. The V segment lost 4 bases and the J segment 6 bases; nucleotides outside the gene matches: 11. Germline values: CDR1 DFQATT, CDR2 SNEGSKA (reference sequence). In DNA, the CDR3 is TGCAGTGCTATTTATCTTGGACTAGCGGGCTTCAATGAGCAGTTCTTC. Its translation: CSAIYLGLAGFNEQFF.

This clonotype has at least ten counts. This chain uses TRBV7-2 with TRBJ2-1; 7 nucleotides align to TRBD1. V trimming: 5 bases; J trimming: 15 bases; junction bases outside the gene matches: 10. CDR1 and CDR2 from the germline V gene are SGHTA and FQGNSA. CDR3 length equals 12 residues. DNA for the CDR3: TGTGCCAGCAGCCGAACAGGGGTGGATAGGTTCTTC. Translated: CASSRTGVDRFF.

This clonotype was found a few times. The chain is built from TRBV19 and TRBJ2-7; 7 nucleotides line up with TRBD1. The CDR3 loop spans 13 amino acids. Germline-derived CDR1 and CDR2 are LNHDA and SQIVND (reference sequence). The V segment lost 5 bases and the J segment 1 base; nucleotides outside the gene matches: 2. The CDR3 coding sequence is TGTGCCAGTAGTCCGACAGGGTCCTACGAGCAGTACGTC. This translates into CASSPTGSYEQYV.

This clonotype has a single count. It may be a read error: a sequence one base away is much more abundant. The CDR3 does not end in the conserved phenylalanine or tryptophan, so this is likely a read error. This chain uses TRBV30 with TRBJ1-2; D gene uncertain. CDR3 length: 13 residues. Germline-derived CDR1 and CDR2 are GTSNPN and SVGIG (reference sequence). The V and J ends lost 0 bases and 7 bases respectively, with 12 bases between them. The CDR3 protein is CAWSVSGSSGYTY. The CDR3 coding sequence is TGTGCCTGGAGTGTCTCCGGGTCCTCTGGCTACACCTAC.

This clonotype was seen repeatedly, ten times or more. This sequence joins TRBV5-8 and TRBJ2-1, with D perhaps given as TRBD1 or TRBD2 (6 bases each). CDR3 size: 14 residues. Germline values: CDR1 SGHTS, CDR2 YDEGEE. Between the trimmed V and J ends, which lost 7 bases and 3 bases, there was a span of 14 bases. The CDR3 region has the DNA TGTGCCAGCGATAGGGGGACTGGCTACAATGAGCAGTTCTTC. It encodes CASDRGTGYNEQFF.

This clonotype was counted at least ten times. The chain joins TRBV29-1 to TRBJ1-2; 7 bases map to TRBD1. Per germline, CDR1 SQVTM and CDR2 ANQGSEA. The CDR3 sequence is 16 residues long. The J segment lost 8 bases and the V segment lost 3 bases, leaving 18 bases of the junction unmatched. As DNA, the CDR3 is TGCAGCGTTGAGGGGGTCGGGCAGGGGGACTTGGGCGGCTACACCTTC. Translation: CSVEGVGQGDLGGYTF. The full variable domain, in which reference TRBV29-1 and TRBJ1-2 provide the parts outside the CDR3, is SAVISQKPSRDICQRGTSLTIQCQVDSQVTMMFWYRQQPGQSLTLIATANQGSEATYESGFVIDKFPISRPNLTFSTLTVSNMSPEDSSIYLCSVEGVGQGDLGGYTFGSGTRLTVV.